The 28 T cell receptor beta chains reported below all come from one sample, sequenced in a study of T-cell reconstitution after alpha-beta-depleted transplantation in children. During its preparation, the TCRbeta library received unique molecular identifiers. TCRdb reanalysed the PCR reads using MiXCR and keeps one entry per CDR3 protein. The data show 60,000 or so distinct CDR3 sequences, 35% to 55% seen once. This specimen was PBMCs, mostly from graft donor cells, taken 360 days after TCRalphabeta/CD19-depleted stem cell transplant. These receptors originate from a male patient aged 10-17 years who had a stem cell transplant for acute lymphoblastic leukemia, so the T cells may come from the graft donor.

The gene calls are TRBV12-3 or TRBV12-4 and TRBJ2-3; weak D call: TRBD1 (5 bases). CDR3 size: 17 residues. V lost 0 bases and J 1 base, leaving 14 bases between the germline ends. CDR3 sequence reads: CASSLAAWGRGTDTQYF. The DNA for the CDR3 is TGTGCCAGCAGTTTAGCGGCCTGGGGCAGGGGCACAGATACGCAGTATTTT.

This clonotype was detected only a few times. This chain joins TRBV7-8 and TRBJ2-6; perhaps D is TRBD1 or TRBD2 (5 bases each). The V end was cut by 5 bases, the J end by 1 base, with 24 bases between. Germline loops: CDR1 SGHVS, CDR2 FQNEAQ. This CDR3 has 20 amino acids. This CDR3 reads CASSPPGDLILKSGANVLTF. CDR3 coding DNA: TGTGCCAGCAGCCCCCCCGGGGACCTCATATTGAAATCTGGGGCCAACGTCCTGACTTTC.

This clonotype has a handful of counts. V and J are TRBV4-3 and TRBJ2-7; 7 bases agree with TRBD1. Germline V lookup: CDR1 LGHNA, CDR2 YSLEER. The CDR3 has 14 residues. V shed 2 bases and J 5 bases; nucleotides not matched to a gene: 6. CDR3 DNA sequence: TGCGCCAGCAGCCAAACCACAGGGGCCCACGAGCAGTACTTC. This encodes CASSQTTGAHEQYF.

The chain recombines TRBV18 with TRBJ2-5; D unresolved. With 0 bases removed from V and 4 bases from J, the gap between germline ends came to 9 bases. Looked up from germline, CDR1 is KGHSH and CDR2 is LQKENI. The CDR3 extends over 14 amino acids. The CDR3 region is CASSPPEKGETQYF. DNA of the CDR3: TGTGCCAGCTCACCACCGGAGAAGGGAGAGACCCAGTACTTC.

This clonotype was seen a single time. The chain couples TRBV29-1 to TRBJ1-6; D not certain. Germline V gene data show CDR1 as SQVTM and CDR2 as ANQGSEA. CDR3 length: 11 amino acids. V lost 1 base and J lost 16, with 11 bases in between. CDR3 sequence (DNA): TGCAGCGTTGAAGTGATGTCCGTGCTCCACTTT. Encoded protein: CSVEVMSVLHF.

The chain joins TRBV24-1 to TRBJ2-7; D assignment may be TRBD1 or TRBD2 (6 bases each). V gave up 3 bases and J gave up 2 bases, with 19 bases separating them. CDR1 KGHDR and CDR2 SFDVKD come from the germline V gene. The CDR3 runs 17 residues. Here the CDR3 reads CATSDGKGGISTYEQYF. CDR3 nucleotide sequence: TGTGCCACCAGTGATGGGAAGGGGGGCATCTCAACCTACGAGCAGTACTTC.

This clonotype has more than one count but fewer than ten. V and J are TRBV10-3 and TRBJ2-7; possible D gene TRBD1, 5 bases. Germline assignment: CDR1 ENHRY and CDR2 SYGVKD. The V end lost 6 bases, the J end lost 2 bases, and 8 bases lay between the germline ends. The CDR3 consists of 12 residues. The DNA of the CDR3 is TGTGCCATCAGGGACACCCCCTACGAGCAGTACTTC. This gives the protein CAIRDTPYEQYF.

The chain's CDR3 is CASSQKTSGDYEQYF. The CDR3 DNA sequence: TGCGCCAGCAGCCAGAAAACTAGCGGAGACTACGAGCAGTACTTC. V and J are TRBV4-1 and TRBJ2-7; 8 nucleotides agree with TRBD2. This CDR3 is built from 15 residues. Looked up from germline, CDR1 is MGHRA and CDR2 is YSYEKL. The V and J ends lost 3 bases and 3 bases, in that order; junction bases with no gene match: 7.

The chain is built from TRBV15 and TRBJ2-7, with D unclear. Germline V CDR1 and CDR2: LNHNV, YYDKDF (reference sequence). CDR3 length: 14 residues. Trimming left V 3 bases short and J 3 bases short, with 12 bases between. CDR3 in DNA: TGTGCCACCAGCAGTTCCGGACGGAACTACGAGCAGTACTTC. This gives the protein CATSSSGRNYEQYF.

This chain joins TRBV14 and TRBJ1-1; 10 bases fit TRBD1. Germline V CDR1 and CDR2: SGHDN, FVKESK. V dropped 5 bases and J dropped 3; count of bases not matched to a gene: 15. This CDR3 comprises 18 residues. The CDR3 protein is CASSTRDRGWRGHTEAFF. The CDR3 DNA sequence: TGTGCCAGCAGCACTCGGGACAGGGGATGGAGGGGCCACACTGAAGCTTTCTTT. The whole variable domain, filled in from reference TRBV14 and TRBJ1-1, reads EAGVTQFPSHSVIEKGQTVTLRCDPISGHDNLYWYRRVMGKEIKFLLHFVKESKQDESGMPNNRFLAERTGGTYSTLKVQPAELEDSGVYFCASSTRDRGWRGHTEAFFGQGTRLTVV.

For the CDR3, the DNA is TGTGCCAGCAGCCGCGGGCCACTGGTTTCGGGAAACACCATATATTTT. Its translation is CASSRGPLVSGNTIYF. This chain connects TRBV3-1 to TRBJ1-3; unclear D gene. CDR1 is LGHDT and CDR2 is YNNKEL in the germline V gene (reference sequence). V lost 4 bases to trimming and J lost 4 bases, with 17 bases between them. This CDR3 is built from 16 residues.

This clonotype turned up a few times. The chain carries TRBV28 and TRBJ2-4; D perhaps matches TRBD2 (5 bases). The V gene's germline CDR1 is MDHEN and CDR2 SYDVKM. Trimming took 6 bases from V and 0 from J, leaving 6 bases between them. There are 13 residues in the CDR3. CDR3 DNA: TGTGCCAGCAGCCGGGGAGCCAAAAACATTCAGTACTTC. Its translation: CASSRGAKNIQYF. Together with reference TRBV28 and TRBJ2-4, the CDR3 gives the full variable domain: DVKVTQSSRYLVKRTGEKVFLECVQDMDHENMFWYRQDPGLGLRLIYFSYDVKMKEKGDIPEGYSVSREKKERFSLILESASTNQTSMYLCASSRGAKNIQYFGAGTRLSVL.

This sequence joins TRBV6-2 or TRBV6-3 and TRBJ2-7; perhaps TRBD1 as D (5 bases). Germline assignment: CDR1 MNHEY and CDR2 SVGEGT. This CDR3 contains 15 residues. V dropped 6 bases and J dropped 3 bases, with 18 bases sitting between them. The CDR3 DNA is TGTGCCAGCAGACAAACGACAGCGACTTACTACGAGCAGTACTTC. This encodes CASRQTTATYYEQYF.

The rearrangement joins TRBV28 to TRBJ2-7, with 11 bases identical to TRBD2. Germline loops: CDR1 MDHEN, CDR2 SYDVKM. This CDR3 spans 15 amino acids. V lost 3 bases, J lost 5 bases, and 6 bases stayed unmatched. Here the CDR3 DNA reads TGTGCCAGCAGTTTTATAGCGGGAGGGCGGGACGAGCAGTACTTC. Its translation: CASSFIAGGRDEQYF.

V usage is TRBV6-1 and J usage is TRBJ2-3; 9 bases fit TRBD2. The CDR3 is 16 residues long. The J segment lost 2 bases and the V segment lost 6 bases, leaving 9 bases of the junction unmatched. Per germline, CDR1 MNHNS and CDR2 SASEGT. CDR3 residues: CASRQGLARITDTQYF. The CDR3, as DNA: TGTGCCAGCAGGCAAGGACTAGCGCGTATCACAGATACGCAGTATTTT.

This rearrangement joins TRBV9 to TRBJ2-1; 7 bases line up with TRBD1. Germline CDR1 and CDR2: SGDLS and YYNGEE. The CDR3 has 19 residues. After removal of 0 bases from V and 5 bases from J, the junction contained 17 bases not matched to a gene. This CDR3 is CASSVDLYSWGQRHNEQFF. The CDR3 nucleotides read TGTGCCAGCAGCGTAGACCTGTACTCGTGGGGACAGAGACACAATGAGCAGTTCTTC.

This clonotype was counted a single time. The CDR3 spells CSVERIGEAFF. The CDR3 coding sequence is TGCAGCGTTGAGCGAATCGGTGAAGCTTTCTTT. The chain has TRBV29-1 and TRBJ1-1; D gene unclear. Germline CDR1 and CDR2: SQVTM and ANQGSEA. This CDR3 comprises 11 residues. Trimming stripped 3 bases from V and 7 bases from J, with 9 bases between.

The chain employs TRBV28 and TRBJ2-3; 13 bases match TRBD2. Trimming removed 5 bases from V and 3 bases from J; junction bases left unmatched: 11. This CDR3 is built from 18 residues. Germline lookup yields CDR1 MDHEN and CDR2 SYDVKM. CDR3 sequence reads: CASSPRTSGSGGTDTQYF. The CDR3, as DNA: TGTGCCAGCAGTCCTCGGACTAGCGGGAGTGGAGGGACAGATACGCAGTATTTT.

The gene calls are TRBV12-3 or TRBV12-4 and TRBJ2-7; 7 bases align to TRBD1. The CDR3 spans 13 residues. The V and J ends lost 5 bases and 2 bases, in that order; junction bases with no gene match: 3. The CDR3 DNA reads TGTGCCAGCAGTCTCAGGGGGACCTACGAGCAGTACTTC. As protein: CASSLRGTYEQYF.

The chain joins TRBV27 to TRBJ2-1; weak D call: TRBD2 (5 bases). The CDR3 is made up of 13 amino acids. Looked up from germline, CDR1 is MNHEY and CDR2 is SMNVEV (reference sequence). Trimming took 7 bases from V and 0 from J, leaving 7 bases between them. The CDR3 sequence: CASTRDSYNEQFF. CDR3 nucleotides: TGTGCCAGCACTCGGGACTCCTACAATGAGCAGTTCTTC.

This clonotype was detected only a few times. The rearrangement uses TRBV29-1 and TRBJ2-3; the D is unclear. There are 15 residues in the CDR3. Looked up from germline, CDR1 is SQVTM and CDR2 is ANQGSEA. Trimming removed 0 bases from V and 5 bases from J, with 15 bases in between. CDR3 region: CSVEEPPDSEDTQYF. DNA of the CDR3: TGCAGCGTTGAAGAGCCCCCAGATTCAGAAGATACGCAGTATTTT.

The rearrangement joins TRBV25-1 to TRBJ2-1, with D possibly matching TRBD2 (5 bases). V lost 0 bases, J lost 9 bases, and 9 bases lay in between. Germline assignment: CDR1 MGHDK and CDR2 SYGVNS. The CDR3 loop spans 13 amino acids. The CDR3 reads CASSEYRGPEQFF. CDR3 nucleotides: TGTGCCAGCAGTGAATATCGGGGTCCTGAGCAGTTCTTC. The full variable domain, rest sourced from reference TRBV25-1 and TRBJ2-1, is EADIYQTPRYLVIGTGKKITLECSQTMGHDKMYWYQQDPGMELHLIHYSYGVNSTEKGDLSSESTVSRIRTEHFPLTLESARPSHTSQYLCASSEYRGPEQFFGPGTRLTVL.

V is TRBV28 and J is TRBJ2-1, with 7 bases matching TRBD1. The germline gives CDR1 MDHEN, CDR2 SYDVKM. This CDR3 has 19 residues. V trimming: 1 base; J trimming: 5 bases; junction bases outside the gene matches: 17. The CDR3 protein is CASSLLAYYRRGPHNEQFF. CDR3 nucleotide sequence: TGTGCCAGCAGTTTATTAGCTTACTATCGAAGGGGGCCGCACAATGAGCAGTTCTTC.

The V call is TRBV12-3 or TRBV12-4, the J call TRBJ1-2, with TRBD1 as a possible D gene (6 bases). The CDR3 is 11 amino acids. V was clipped by 6 bases and J by 8 bases, with 10 bases between them. The CDR3 DNA reads as TGTGCCAGCAGCCACAGGGACGGCTACACCTTC. Its translation: CASSHRDGYTF.

This clonotype was counted a few times. The chain's CDR3 is CASTSTVGGEQYF. The CDR3 bases are TGTGCCAGCACCTCCACCGTCGGTGGCGAGCAGTACTTC. The chain carries TRBV7-8 and TRBJ2-7; D remains unclear. This CDR3 has 13 amino acids. Germline assignment: CDR1 SGHVS and CDR2 FQNEAQ. The V end lost 7 bases, the J end lost 6 bases, and 16 bases lay between the germline ends.

This chain links TRBV6-2 or TRBV6-3 with TRBJ2-1; 8 nucleotides agree with TRBD1. The CDR3 runs to 13 residues. V lost 5 bases, J lost 7 bases, and 4 bases stayed unmatched. Germline V gene data show CDR1 as MNHEY and CDR2 as SVGEGT. Here the CDR3 reads CASSTHRGNEQFF. The DNA for the CDR3 is TGTGCCAGCAGTACCCACAGGGGGAATGAGCAGTTCTTC.

The chain is built from TRBV9 and TRBJ2-7; 9 bases are a match to TRBD1. Unmatched junction bases numbered 7, after V lost 4 bases and J lost 2 bases. CDR1 SGDLS and CDR2 YYNGEE come from the germline V gene. The CDR3 runs to 15 residues. The chain's CDR3 is CASSPPGTGTYEQYF. The DNA for the CDR3 is TGTGCCAGCAGCCCCCCCGGGACAGGGACCTACGAGCAGTACTTC.

This clonotype was recorded a few times. The V call is TRBV9, the J call TRBJ2-5; the D is unclear. The CDR3 consists of 15 residues. CDR1 and CDR2 (germline): SGDLS, YYNGEE. The ends were cut back, 0 bases at V and 3 bases at J, with 12 bases in the middle. CDR3 sequence (DNA): TGTGCCAGCAGCGTAGTGGGTAGGGTGGAAGAGACCCAGTACTTC. Translated: CASSVVGRVEETQYF. Filled out from reference TRBV9 and TRBJ2-5, the complete variable domain reads DSGVTQTPKHLITATGQRVTLRCSPRSGDLSVYWYQQSLDQGLQFLIQYYNGEERAKGNILERFSAQQFPDLHSELNLSSLELGDSALYFCASSVVGRVEETQYFGPGTRLLVL.